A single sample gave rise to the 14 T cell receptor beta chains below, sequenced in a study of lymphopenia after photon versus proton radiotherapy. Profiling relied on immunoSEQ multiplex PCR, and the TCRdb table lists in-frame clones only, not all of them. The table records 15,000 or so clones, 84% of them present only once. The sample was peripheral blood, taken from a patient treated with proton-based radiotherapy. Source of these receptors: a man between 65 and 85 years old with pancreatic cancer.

The CDR3 DNA sequence: TGTGCCAGCAGTGCCCGGGGGAACACTGAAGCTTTCTTT. This codes for CASSARGNTEAFF. The gene calls are TRBV6-1 and TRBJ1-1; D gene ambiguous. V was pared by 4 bases and J by 1 base, with 7 bases between. Germline CDR1 reads MNHNS; CDR2 reads SASEGT. This CDR3 contains 13 residues.

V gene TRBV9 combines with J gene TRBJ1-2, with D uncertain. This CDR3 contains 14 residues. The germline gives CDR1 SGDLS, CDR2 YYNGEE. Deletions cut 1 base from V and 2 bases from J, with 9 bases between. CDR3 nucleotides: TGTGCCAGCAGCGTAAGTGCCAGCAACTATGGCTACACCTTC. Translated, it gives CASSVSASNYGYTF.

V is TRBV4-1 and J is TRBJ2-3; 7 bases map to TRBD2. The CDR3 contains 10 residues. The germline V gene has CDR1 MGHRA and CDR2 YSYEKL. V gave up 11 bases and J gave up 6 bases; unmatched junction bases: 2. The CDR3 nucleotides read TGCGCCTGGGGGGGGGATACGCAGTATTTT. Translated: CAWGGDTQYF.

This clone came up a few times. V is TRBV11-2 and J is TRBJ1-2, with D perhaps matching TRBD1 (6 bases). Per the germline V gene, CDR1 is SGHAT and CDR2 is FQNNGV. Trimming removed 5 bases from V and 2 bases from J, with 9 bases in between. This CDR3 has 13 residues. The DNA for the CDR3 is TGTGCCAGCAGCCCAGACAGGAACTATGGCTACACCTTC. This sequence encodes CASSPDRNYGYTF.

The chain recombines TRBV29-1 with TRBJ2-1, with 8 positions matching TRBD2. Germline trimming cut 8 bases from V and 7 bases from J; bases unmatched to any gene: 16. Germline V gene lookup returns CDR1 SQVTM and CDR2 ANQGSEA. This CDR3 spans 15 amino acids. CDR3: CSLKERGGRVNEQFF. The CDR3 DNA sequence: TGCAGCCTCAAAGAACGGGGGGGCCGTGTGAATGAGCAGTTCTTC.

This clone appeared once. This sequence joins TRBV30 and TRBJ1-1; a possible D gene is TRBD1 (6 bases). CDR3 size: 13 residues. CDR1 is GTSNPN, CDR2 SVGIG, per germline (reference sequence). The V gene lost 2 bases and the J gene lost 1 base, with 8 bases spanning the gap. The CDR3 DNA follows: TGTGCCTGGAGTCGGACAGCGAACACTGAAGCTTTCTTT. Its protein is CAWSRTANTEAFF.

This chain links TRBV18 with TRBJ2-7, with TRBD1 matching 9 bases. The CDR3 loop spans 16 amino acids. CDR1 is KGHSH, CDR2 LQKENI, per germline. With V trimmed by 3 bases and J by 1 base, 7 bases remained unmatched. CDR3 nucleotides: TGTGCCAGCTCACCCTCCCCGACAGGGGGGTCCTACGAGCAGTACTTC. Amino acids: CASSPSPTGGSYEQYF.

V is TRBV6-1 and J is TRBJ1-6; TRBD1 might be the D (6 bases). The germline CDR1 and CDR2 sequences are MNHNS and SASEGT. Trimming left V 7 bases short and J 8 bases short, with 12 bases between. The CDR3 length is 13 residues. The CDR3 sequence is CASTLRGDSPLHF. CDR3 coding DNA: TGTGCCAGCACCCTGAGGGGGGATTCACCCCTCCACTTT.

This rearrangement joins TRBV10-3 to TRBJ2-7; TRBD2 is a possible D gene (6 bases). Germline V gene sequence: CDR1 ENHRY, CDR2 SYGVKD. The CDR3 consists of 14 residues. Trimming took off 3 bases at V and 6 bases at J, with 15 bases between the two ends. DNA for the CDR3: TGTGCCATCAGTGATGGAGGGGCGGAAGCCGAGCAGTACTTC. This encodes CAISDGGAEAEQYF.

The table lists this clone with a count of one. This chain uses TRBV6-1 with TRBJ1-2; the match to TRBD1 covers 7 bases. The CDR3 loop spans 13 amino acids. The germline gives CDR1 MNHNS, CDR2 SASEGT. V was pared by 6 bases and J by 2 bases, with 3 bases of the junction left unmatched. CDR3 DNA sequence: TGTGCCAGCAGCCAGGACAGGAACTATGGCTACACCTTC. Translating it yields CASSQDRNYGYTF.

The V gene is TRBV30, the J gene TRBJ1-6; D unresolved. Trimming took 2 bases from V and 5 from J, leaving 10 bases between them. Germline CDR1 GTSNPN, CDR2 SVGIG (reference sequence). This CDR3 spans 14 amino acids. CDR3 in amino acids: CAWSRNSNNSPLHF. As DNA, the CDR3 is TGTGCCTGGAGTCGTAACAGCAATAATTCACCCCTCCACTTT.

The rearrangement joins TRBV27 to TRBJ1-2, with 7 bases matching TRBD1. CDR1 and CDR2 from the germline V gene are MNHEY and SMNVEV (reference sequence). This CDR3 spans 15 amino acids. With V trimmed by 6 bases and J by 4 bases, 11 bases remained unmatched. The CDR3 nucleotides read TGTGCCAGCAGCCCGACACGACAGGGATTCTATGGCTACACCTTC. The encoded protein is CASSPTRQGFYGYTF.

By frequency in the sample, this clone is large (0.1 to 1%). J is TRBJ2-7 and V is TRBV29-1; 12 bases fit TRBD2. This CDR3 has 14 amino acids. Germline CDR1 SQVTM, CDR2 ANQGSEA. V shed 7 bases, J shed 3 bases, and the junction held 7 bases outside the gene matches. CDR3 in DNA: TGCAGCGCTGCGACTAGCGGGAGTCGCTACGAGCAGTACTTC. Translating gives CSAATSGSRYEQYF.

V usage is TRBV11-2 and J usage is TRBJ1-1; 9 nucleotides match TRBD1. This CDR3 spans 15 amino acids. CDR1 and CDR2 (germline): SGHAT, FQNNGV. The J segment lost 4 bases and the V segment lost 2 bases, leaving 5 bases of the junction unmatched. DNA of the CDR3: TGTGCCAGCAGCTTACACAGGGGGCAGGGCACTGAAGCTTTCTTT. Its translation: CASSLHRGQGTEAFF.